This T cell receptor (beta chain) appears in the sequencing data of a study of response to subunit inactivated influenza vaccine (dated 2018 in TCRdb). Notes on the research overall: The study used deep quantitative T cell receptor repertoire profiling to track responses to a trivalent subunit inactivated influenza vaccine. What the research found in general, with its limitations: According to the authors, only a limited number of new T cells may be recruited by each seasonal influenza vaccination.

The library came from RT-PCR. Instrument used: Illumina HiSeq 2500. The public reads were reanalyzed by TCRdb: fastp trimming at Q25, MiXCR alignment, in-frame beta chains only. Each CDR3 protein gets just one entry, which takes the most common genes and DNA from the rows behind it. The sample profile shows about 700,000 distinct CDR3 sequences; 14% of them were found once. Clones ranked in the top ten supply approximately 6.5% of the sample. Per the germline V gene, ENHRY is the CDR1 and SYGVKD is the CDR2. At the junction V is shortened by 5 bases and J by 6 bases; bases outside the gene matches: 12. The CDR3 runs 16 amino acids, cysteine and phenylalanine included. The retained sequence is limited to the CDR3, 48 bases, with the frame set at the first base. About this clonotype: Its antigen is currently not known. It has no much larger one-base neighbor in the sample; base qualities were not kept.

This clonotype was sampled from a man aged 50-59 years who received an inactivated influenza vaccine. Donor details come from another sample of the same person, matched by shared clones. The receptor chain draws on TRBV10-3 and TRBJ2-3, and TRBD2 matches 9 of the central bases. Material: PBMCs from blood, obtained about 14 days before vaccination. The CDR3 here reads CAISTGTSRQSDTQYF. In nucleotides, the sequence is TGTGCCATCAGTACCGGGACTAGCAGGCAGAGTGATACGCAGTATTTT.